This T cell receptor beta chain was retrieved from a study of CD8+ T cells in alopecia areata (dated 2018 in TCRdb). General notes on the study: Treated patients were enrolled in an open-label pilot trial of oral tofacitinib, 5 to 10 mg twice daily, for moderate-to-severe alopecia areata. Patients received tofacitinib for 6 to 18 months and were then followed off drug for 6 months to check for delayed response and recurrence. Disease severity in treated patients was measured with the SALT score, which quantifies the percentage of affected scalp surface area. In both human patients and the C3H/HeJ mouse model, the study applied high-throughput TCRbeta sequencing to look at T cell clonal expansion in alopecia areata. In humans, TCRbeta sequencing was performed on scalp tissue and on sorted CD4+ and CD8+ peripheral blood T cells from healthy controls and from patients with patchy or totalis/universalis alopecia areata. Biopsies were taken from tofacitinib-treated patients at baseline and at 4 and 24 weeks of treatment, and a later scalp biopsy was taken in several of the tofacitinib-treated patients. Clonality in the scalp was compared among normal scalp (n=4), patchy alopecia areata scalp (n=8), and alopecia totalis/universalis scalp (n=8). RNA came from the PAXgene miRNA kit for fixed scalp, the miRNeasy kit for PBMCs, and the RNeasy kit for mouse skin. immunoSEQ multiplex PCR using 35 Vbeta forward primers and 13 Jbeta reverse primers was used to amplify TCRbeta CDR3 regions. What the research found in general, with its limitations: Because the treated cohort was small and had only one nonresponder, larger studies are needed to examine links between baseline CD8+ expansion and response. Unlike mouse skin, where gammadelta T cells dominate, normal human skin contains resident alphabeta T cells that get sequenced too, which complicates analysis of the scalp TCR repertoire. Shared TCR sequences between patients were less evident than in mice, which may be partly attributable to HLA diversity in the patient population. Scalp clonality and the number of expanded CD8+ clones among the top 100 scalp clones were significantly decreased by tofacitinib. Compared with normal scalp, lesional scalp, particularly in alopecia totalis/universalis, had higher clonality and more expanded CD8+ clones, which suggests antigenic drive. During tofacitinib treatment, many expanded lesional clones remained in scalp and blood, and this persistence may partly explain relapse after treatment is stopped.

This clone was observed many times. The specificity of this receptor is unknown. Base qualities are not recorded, but no much larger clone differs from it by a single base. From its cysteine to its phenylalanine, the CDR3 spans 11 amino acids. Only the CDR3 DNA stays, 33 bases, in frame from base 1. Ends trimmed: V by 7 bases, J by 6 bases; bases unmatched to a gene: 6. CDR1 and CDR2 are drawn from the germline V gene (reference sequence): GTSNPN, SVGIG. What this sample's time point label stands for: less than five weeks on oral tofacitinib. The sample's treatment or condition, from its label and the paper: oral pan-JAK inhibitor, 5-10 mg twice daily. From alopecia areata patients, peripheral blood was collected along with lesional scalp punch biopsies. After PBMCs were isolated by density centrifugation and stained for CD3, CD4 and CD8, a FACSAria was used to sort CD4+ and CD8+ T cells. The receptor library was made with the immunoSEQ multiplex PCR assay. To provide template for TCR sequencing, every sample had RNA extracted and reverse transcribed into cDNA. First-strand cDNA was synthesized using SuperScript III with a 2:1 mix of oligo-dT and random hexamers. A synthetic immune receptor repertoire was used to assess amplification bias, and residual bias was removed computationally. In the paper's pipeline: Raw reads were preprocessed to remove errors, and CDR3 was defined according to IMGT conventions as the region from the conserved cysteine to phenylalanine. Clonality was calculated as 1 minus Shannon entropy normalized by log2 of the number of productive unique TCRs. Scalp TCRbeta sequences were cross-referenced with sorted blood CD4 and CD8 repertoires so that the CD4 or CD8 identity of scalp clones could be inferred. TCRdb's version of the immuneACCESS table is confined to in-frame rearrangements and falls short of the full clone set. An unresolved V gene accounts for under half of the shortfall where checked; the remainder is of unknown origin. The V and J calls and clone size were taken over from that table, and D and trimming were inferred from the DNA. Recorded for this sample are around 190,000 clones; about 64% of them occurred a single time. More than 3.5% of the sample is in the top ten clones.

The chain links TRBV30 with TRBJ2-7; the junction holds 7 bases that match TRBD1. The sequenced sample was CD4+ T cells sorted from blood, obtained at week 4, from a patient treated with tofacitinib. The source is a human donor with alopecia areata. The DNA is as follows: TGTGCCTTCTCCGGGACAGTCGAGCAGTACTTC. This is translated as CAFSGTVEQYF.